Listed below are T cell receptor beta chains from one sample, sequenced in a study of Ad26.COV2.S vaccination and SARS-CoV-2 variants. The repertoire was sequenced with immunoSEQ multiplex PCR; TCRdb's copy has only in-frame clones and lacks some. The repertoire holds about 350,000 clones, 75% to 90% seen once, with about 11% in the top ten. The starting material was peripheral blood, obtained in a trial of Ad26.COV2.S vaccine versus placebo. The receptors shown here come from a person between 18 and 65 years old who received the Ad26.COV2.S COVID-19 vaccine or a placebo. CDR3s include the opening cysteine and the closing phenylalanine or tryptophan. Each record gives: clone size, V gene, J gene, D gene, CDR3 protein, CDR3 DNA. A D gene is named only where the DNA matches it firmly. Clone size is given for some rows only: seen once, a few or many times, or a class if the clone is expanded.

>-|TRBV4-2|TRBJ1-4|TRBD1
CASSQEDRREKLFF
TGTGCCAGCAGCCAAGAGGACAGGAGAGAAAAACTGTTTTTT
>-|TRBV28|TRBJ1-5|TRBD1
CASMSGQGMEVVQPQHF
TGTGCCAGCATGTCAGGACAGGGGATGGAGGTCGTCCAGCCCCAGCATTTT
>-|TRBV6-5|TRBJ1-4|-
CASSYTDSFNEKLFF
TGTGCCAGCAGTTACACGGACAGCTTTAATGAAAAACTGTTTTTT
>-|TRBV7-2|TRBJ1-3|TRBD1
CASRGTAEFTIYF
TGTGCCAGCAGGGGGACAGCCGAATTTACCATATATTTT
>-|TRBV19|TRBJ2-6|TRBD1
CASSPTGGRSGANVLTF
TGTGCCAGTAGCCCCACAGGGGGCCGATCTGGGGCCAACGTCCTGACTTTC
>-|TRBV9|TRBJ1-4|TRBD1
CASSVATGGQGQLFF
TGTGCCAGCAGCGTAGCTACGGGGGGACAGGGACAACTGTTTTTT
>-|TRBV3-1/TRBV3-2|TRBJ1-1|TRBD1
CASSRVQGEEAFF
TGTGCCAGCAGCCGAGTACAGGGGGAGGAAGCTTTCTTT
>-|TRBV6-5|TRBJ1-5|-
CASSPEINQPQHF
TGTGCCAGCAGTCCCGAAATTAATCAGCCCCAGCATTTT
>-|TRBV28|TRBJ1-1|-
CASRTGPNTEAFF
TGTGCCAGCAGAACCGGACCGAACACTGAAGCTTTCTTT
>-|TRBV24-1|TRBJ1-2|-
CATSGGGAGQYGYTF
TGTGCCACCAGTGGAGGGGGAGCAGGGCAATATGGCTACACCTTC
>-|TRBV19|TRBJ2-2|TRBD1
CATKPGQGRGGELFF
TGTGCCACCAAGCCGGGACAGGGGCGAGGCGGGGAGCTGTTTTTT
>-|TRBV28|TRBJ1-6|TRBD1
CASRREGADHSPLHF
TGTGCCAGCAGGCGGGAGGGGGCCGATCATTCACCCCTCCACTTT
>-|TRBV27|TRBJ1-1|TRBD1
CASTTHQGATEAFF
TGTGCCAGCACCACCCACCAGGGGGCTACTGAAGCTTTCTTT
>-|TRBV7-8|TRBJ1-5|TRBD1
CASSLTGDIGPQHF
TGTGCCAGCAGCCTAACAGGGGACATTGGGCCCCAGCATTTT
>-|TRBV19|TRBJ1-5|-
CASSILEPHYSNQPQHF
TGTGCCAGTAGTATACTGGAACCCCATTATAGCAATCAGCCCCAGCATTTT
>few|TRBV4-1|TRBJ1-6|-
CASSQGLSYNSPLHF
TGCGCCAGCAGCCAAGGACTCTCCTATAATTCACCCCTCCACTTT
>-|TRBV4-3|TRBJ2-5|TRBD1
CASSPRQGVRETQYF
TGCGCCAGCAGCCCGAGACAGGGGGTCAGGGAGACCCAGTACTTC
>-|TRBV5-6|TRBJ1-1|-
CASSFGGGAFF
TGTGCCAGCAGCTTCGGTGGCGGGGCTTTCTTT
>-|TRBV19|TRBJ2-1|TRBD1
CASSEQGASYNEQFF
TGTGCCAGTAGCGAACAGGGGGCTAGCTACAATGAGCAGTTCTTC
>-|TRBV5-5|TRBJ2-2|-
CASSLILTGELFF
TGTGCCAGCAGCTTGATTCTGACCGGGGAGCTGTTTTTT
>-|TRBV28|TRBJ1-1|-
CASSFSLIGWNTEAFF
TGTGCCAGCAGTTTCTCCCTCATCGGATGGAACACTGAAGCTTTCTTT
>-|TRBV6-6|TRBJ1-1|TRBD1
CASSQFRGRPEAFF
TGTGCCAGCAGCCAGTTCAGGGGGCGCCCGGAAGCTTTCTTT
>-|TRBV4-3|TRBJ2-3|-
CASSLSRRGTQYF
TGCGCCAGCAGCCTCTCAAGAAGAGGTACGCAGTATTTT
>-|TRBV5-1|TRBJ2-5|-
CASSPGLKETQYF
TGCGCCAGCAGCCCGGGACTTAAAGAGACCCAGTACTTC
>-|TRBV7-2|TRBJ1-5|TRBD1
CASSLSGQENQPQHF
TGTGCCAGCAGCTTATCGGGACAGGAAAATCAGCCCCAGCATTTT
>-|TRBV11-2|TRBJ2-7|TRBD2
CASSPRVTRGGSYEQYF
TGTGCCAGCAGCCCCAGAGTGACTCGCGGGGGCTCCTACGAGCAGTACTTC
>-|TRBV7-9|TRBJ2-5|-
CASSFPSGTGGETQYF
TGTGCCAGCAGCTTCCCCTCAGGGACCGGGGGCGAGACCCAGTACTTC
>-|TRBV5-5|TRBJ2-5|-
CASSFVGEETQYF
TGTGCCAGCAGCTTCGTAGGGGAGGAGACCCAGTACTTC
>-|TRBV2|TRBJ2-3|TRBD2
CASRSGRLDETDTQYF
TGTGCCAGCAGGAGCGGGAGACTCGATGAGACAGATACGCAGTATTTT
>-|TRBV2|TRBJ1-3|-
CASSERNSGNTIYF
TGTGCCAGCAGTGAACGTAACTCTGGAAACACCATATATTTT
>-|TRBV11-3|TRBJ2-1|TRBD2
CASSSRLAGDNEQFF
TGTGCCAGCAGCTCACGACTAGCGGGAGACAATGAGCAGTTCTTC
>-|TRBV27|TRBJ2-1|-
CASSFGNEQFF
TGTGCCAGCAGTTTCGGGAATGAGCAGTTCTTC
>-|TRBV6-2/TRBV6-3|TRBJ2-7|-
CASSYSLRSGTSGSPYF
TGTGCCAGCAGTTACTCCCTTAGGTCCGGGACTTCAGGTTCCCCGTACTTC
>-|TRBV9|TRBJ1-4|-
CASSVGGSEKLFF
TGTGCCAGCAGCGTAGGGGGATCGGAAAAACTGTTTTTT
>-|TRBV13|TRBJ2-3|TRBD2
CASSLGLAGADTQYF
TGTGCCAGCAGCTTGGGACTAGCGGGAGCAGATACGCAGTATTTT
>-|TRBV5-4|TRBJ2-7|-
CASSRTALGIHEQYF
TGTGCCAGCAGCCGCACCGCCCTGGGAATACACGAGCAGTACTTC
>-|TRBV9|TRBJ2-5|-
CASSSPGSRETQYF
TGTGCCAGCAGCTCCCCGGGATCTAGAGAGACCCAGTACTTC
>-|TRBV20-1|TRBJ2-3|-
CSASPGVSTDTQYF
TGCAGTGCTAGTCCCGGGGTTAGCACAGATACGCAGTATTTT
>-|TRBV5-1|TRBJ2-7|TRBD2
CASTSGGDSYEQYF
TGCGCCAGTACTAGCGGGGGGGATTCCTACGAGCAGTACTTC
>-|TRBV2|TRBJ1-4|-
CASVWGGSNEKLFF
TGTGCCAGCGTGTGGGGCGGGAGCAATGAAAAACTGTTTTTT
>-|TRBV4-3|TRBJ2-7|-
CASSQDKDSFYEQYF
TGCGCCAGCAGCCAAGATAAGGACAGTTTCTACGAGCAGTACTTC
>-|TRBV15|TRBJ1-2|TRBD1
CATSRDQGAAYGYTF
TGTGCCACCAGCAGAGATCAGGGGGCGGCCTATGGCTACACCTTC
>-|TRBV5-4|TRBJ2-7|-
CASSLAGSYEQYF
TGTGCCAGCAGCTTGGCGGGCTCCTACGAGCAGTACTTC
>-|TRBV5-1|TRBJ2-3|-
CASSLLQGRGTDTQYF
TGCGCCAGCAGCCTTTTACAGGGCCGAGGTACAGATACGCAGTATTTT
>few|TRBV11-2|TRBJ2-3|-
CASSGYSGEDTQYF
TGTGCCAGCAGCGGTTATTCAGGGGAAGATACGCAGTATTTT
>once|TRBV19|TRBJ2-6|TRBD1
CASRRTGYLSGANVLTF
TGTGCCAGTAGACGGACAGGTTACCTGTCTGGGGCCAACGTCCTGACTTTC
>-|TRBV6-2/TRBV6-3|TRBJ1-1|-
CASSYPTMAAGEAFF
TGTGCCAGCAGTTACCCGACGATGGCAGCCGGAGAAGCTTTCTTT
>-|TRBV5-1|TRBJ1-1|-
CASSLRGTASTEAFF
TGCGCCAGCAGCTTAAGGGGGACCGCGAGCACTGAAGCTTTCTTT
>-|TRBV7-2|TRBJ2-2|-
CASSLASDVGELFF
TGTGCCAGCAGCTTAGCCTCGGACGTAGGGGAGCTGTTTTTT
>once|TRBV6-2/TRBV6-3|TRBJ1-6|-
CASSPWGDLLSPLHF
TGTGCCAGCAGTCCCTGGGGGGATCTTCTTTCACCCCTCCACTTT
>once|TRBV19|TRBJ1-2|TRBD1
CASRPDRGRYGYTF
TGTGCCAGTAGACCGGACAGGGGAAGGTATGGCTACACCTTC
>once|TRBV12-3/TRBV12-4|TRBJ2-3|-
CASSLGPADTQYF
TGTGCCAGCAGTTTGGGCCCTGCAGATACGCAGTATTTT
>-|TRBV7-9|TRBJ1-2|-
CASSFASTGNYGYTF
TGTGCCAGCAGCTTCGCCTCGACAGGAAACTATGGCTACACCTTC
>-|TRBV10-3|TRBJ2-3|TRBD2
CAITGTSGGAGTDTQYF
TGTGCCATCACTGGGACTAGCGGGGGGGCCGGCACAGATACGCAGTATTTT
>-|TRBV4-3|TRBJ2-7|-
CASSQERLLSYEQYF
TGCGCCAGCAGCCAAGAAAGGCTTTTATCGTACGAGCAGTACTTC
>-|TRBV5-6|TRBJ2-7|-
CASSFRGFTYEQYF
TGTGCCAGCAGCTTTAGAGGGTTCACCTACGAGCAGTACTTC
>-|TRBV6-6|TRBJ1-2|TRBD1
CASSYRPDRGGYGYTF
TGTGCCAGCAGTTACAGGCCCGACAGGGGAGGGTATGGCTACACCTTC
>-|TRBV7-2|TRBJ2-1|TRBD2
CASSLGTRTEQFF
TGTGCCAGCAGCTTGGGGACTAGAACCGAGCAGTTCTTC
>-|TRBV28|TRBJ1-5|TRBD1
CASSPRQGGQPQHF
TGTGCCAGCAGTCCCCGACAGGGAGGACAGCCCCAGCATTTT